The clone carrying this TCR beta chain was counted once. Using RNA template, CDR3s of TCR alpha and beta were amplified with iRepertoire arm-PCR. Each CDR3 protein is one row after TCRdb ran MiXCR on the multiplex PCR reads. The sample records about 400,000 distinct CDR3 sequences, approximately 42% being singletons. V was clipped by 2 bases and J by 7 bases; unmatched bases: 15. Germline V gives CDR1 SGHVS, CDR2 FNYEAQ. The CDR3 extends over 18 amino acids. This sample is drawn from a study of glioma-infiltrating T cells. The genes are TRBV7-6 and TRBJ2-3; 10 bases line up with TRBD2. The clonotype comes from a human donor with low-grade glioma or glioblastoma, undergoing nonglioma brain surgery, or in good health (not recorded which). Sequenced material: glioma tissue, nonneoplastic brain tissue, or PBMCs (not recorded which). CDR3 loop: CASSLSPPLAGVGYTQYF. Written as DNA, the CDR3 is TGTGCCAGCAGCTTATCCCCCCCCCTAGCGGGGGTGGGATATACGCAGTATTTT.